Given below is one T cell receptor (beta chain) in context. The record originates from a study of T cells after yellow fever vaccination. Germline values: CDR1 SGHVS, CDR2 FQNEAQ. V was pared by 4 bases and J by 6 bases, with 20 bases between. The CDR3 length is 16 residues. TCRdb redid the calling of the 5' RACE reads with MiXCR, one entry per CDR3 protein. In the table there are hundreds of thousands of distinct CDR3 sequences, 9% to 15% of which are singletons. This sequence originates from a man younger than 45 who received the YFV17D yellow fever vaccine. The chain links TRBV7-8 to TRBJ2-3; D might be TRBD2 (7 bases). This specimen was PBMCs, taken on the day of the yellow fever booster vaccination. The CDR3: CASSSALRGRGDTQYF. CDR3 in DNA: TGTGCCAGCAGCTCCGCTTTGCGGGGGCGAGGGGATACGCAGTATTTT.